The subject of this entry is one TCR beta chain. The antigen it recognizes is unknown. Nothing much larger sits one base from this clone, and base qualities are not available. This entry is derived from a study of PD-L1 blockade in urothelial cancer (dated by TCRdb to about 2017). About the investigation overall: Every patient began therapy in 2014 and was given atezolizumab 1,200 mg intravenously every 3 weeks. About 90% of the roughly 29 patients were identified as males with urothelial cancer of bladder origin, and a prior smoking history was reported by 18 of 29 patients. Pretreatment tumor samples, along with matched peripheral blood serially collected before and after atezolizumab treatment, were subjected to TCR sequencing. An ECOG performance status of 0 or 1 was recorded for the patients, and 0 to 3 prior chemotherapy regimens had been received by the patients. Eight to ten patients achieved durable clinical benefit and approximately 19 did not. Somatic, immune and clinical correlates of response to PD-L1 blockade with atezolizumab in urothelial cancer were the focus of an exploratory multi-omic analysis. Blood samples gave median yields of roughly 150,000 T cells and 83,000 or so unique TCRs, along with a median clonality of 0.080. In the same patients, whole exome sequencing and RNA sequencing of pretreatment tumors were performed in addition to TCR sequencing. Progression-free survival longer than 6 months counted as durable clinical benefit, and TCR features were additionally tested against both progression-free and overall survival. Pretreatment blood TCR-seq was available for 30 or so patients, at least one posttreatment blood collection was obtained for 24 patients, and tumor TCR-seq was available for 24 patients. Blood samples were analyzed 3 weeks after the start of treatment (second dose) and 6 weeks after the start of treatment.

Explained via the paper, the time point label denotes: peripheral blood 6 weeks after treatment start. A total of 25 to 35 patients with locally advanced or metastatic urothelial carcinoma, treated at Memorial Sloan Kettering on a trial protocol, made up the cohort. Peripheral blood mononuclear cells were collected pretreatment and during treatment, with between 1 and 8 total time points per patient. The Qiagen DNeasy Blood extraction kit was used to purify genomic DNA from total PBMCs and tumor samples. PBMCs were collected pretreatment and during treatment and were isolated and stored as previously described. Synthetic TCR analog templates were spiked into each PCR to estimate absolute template abundance from read counts. The immunoSEQ assay was used to amplify TCRbeta CDR3 regions from genomic DNA with bias-controlled V and J gene primers. Sequencing of rearranged TCRbeta segments was performed at approximately 20X coverage. In the source study's methods: Sequencing errors were corrected by clustering, and CDR3s were annotated against IMGT so that V, D and J genes could be assigned. Downstream analyses used only productive TCRbeta rearrangements, leaving out any out-of-frame or stop-codon sequences. Clonality was computed as one minus Shannon entropy normalized by the log of the number of unique productive sequences. Clones differing between time points or between blood and tumor were identified using Fisher's exact test with Benjamini-Hochberg correction, with an adjusted p below 0.01 applied as the threshold. This immuneACCESS table, as held by TCRdb, lists in-frame sequences with V and J called but not all clones. Of the missing ones, under half trace to an unresolved V gene in checked studies; the others have no known cause. V and J calls and clone size are copied from that table; D and trimming were computed from the DNA. This sample has under 40,000 clones in its table, and roughly nine tenths of those were observed once. The biggest ten clones account for approximately 8.1% of the sample.

Results and caveats for the whole study, not just this receptor: Improved progression-free and overall survival was associated with having pretreatment peripheral blood TCR clonality below the median. Patients with durable benefit showed greater expansion of tumor-associated TCR clones in peripheral blood 3 weeks after starting treatment (n ≈ 20, p = 0.022). Because the sample size was small (n ≈ 29) and many of the analyses were exploratory, the results are meant to be hypothesis-generating.

V has 2 bases trimmed and J has 6 bases trimmed; junction bases matching no gene number 8. Via the germline V gene, CDR1 is SGHDT and CDR2 YYEEEE. The CDR3 spans 16 residues, from the cysteine through the phenylalanine. The kept DNA is CDR3 alone, 48 bases in frame from the first base. The chain couples TRBV5-6 to TRBJ2-1; the junction holds 10 bases that match TRBD2. The sequence was obtained from a man at least 80 years old with urothelial cancer. Sequencing used PBMCs, obtained around atezolizumab (anti-PD-L1) treatment. The DNA is TGTGCCAGCAGCTTTATGAGCGGGAGGGCGTCCAATGAGCAGTTCTTC. It codes for CASSFMSGRASNEQFF.